Listed below are T cell receptor beta chains from one sample, sequenced in a study of cytomegalovirus exposure and HLA in healthy donors. Assay: immunoSEQ multiplex PCR; the TCRdb copy retains only in-frame clones and omits some. This table has tens of thousands of clones, 77% appearing once. The sequenced material came from PBMCs. All receptors derive from a man between 50 and 59 years old in good health and CMV-seropositive. Both conserved end residues are part of each CDR3. D genes are given only for firm matches. The size entry is marked missing in some rows and otherwise reads once, few, many or a size class.

v_call,clone_size,cdr3_length,d_call,j_call,cdr3_aa,cdr3_nt
TRBV14,NA,16,TRBD1,TRBJ1-5,CASSQDPGQDNQPQHF,TGTGCCAGCAGCCAAGATCCGGGACAGGACAATCAGCCCCAGCATTTT
TRBV12-5,NA,15,NA,TRBJ1-5,CASGLGDLQNQPQHF,TGTGCTAGTGGTTTGGGGGACTTACAGAATCAGCCCCAGCATTTT
TRBV14,NA,18,TRBD2,TRBJ2-5,CASSQRTSGNGRQETQYF,TGTGCCAGCAGCCAACGGACTAGCGGGAACGGTCGGCAAGAGACCCAGTACTTC
TRBV4-1,NA,15,NA,TRBJ1-2,CASSHPRTETYGYTF,TGCGCCAGCAGCCATCCGCGGACAGAAACTTATGGCTACACCTTC
TRBV4-1,NA,14,NA,TRBJ2-3,CASSPGLTTDTQYF,TGCGCCAGCAGCCCGGGACTTACCACAGATACGCAGTATTTT
TRBV5-1,NA,15,TRBD1,TRBJ1-1,CASSLLRQGGTEAFF,TGCGCCAGCAGCTTGCTAAGACAGGGCGGCACTGAAGCTTTCTTT
TRBV10-1,NA,17,TRBD2,TRBJ2-1,CASSEPWTSGSYNEQFF,TGCGCCAGCAGTGAGCCGTGGACTAGCGGCTCCTACAATGAGCAGTTCTTC
TRBV30,NA,13,TRBD2,TRBJ2-7,CAWMELAGGEQYF,TGTGCCTGGATGGAACTAGCGGGAGGCGAGCAGTACTTC
TRBV2,NA,11,TRBD1,TRBJ2-7,CASSDGQGKYF,TGTGCCAGCAGTGATGGACAGGGGAAGTACTTC
TRBV28,few,13,NA,TRBJ1-1,CASRKLMNTEAFF,TGTGCCAGCAGGAAACTGATGAACACTGAAGCTTTCTTT
TRBV25-1,NA,13,NA,TRBJ1-2,CASREAANYGYTF,TGTGCCAGCCGCGAGGCAGCTAACTATGGCTACACCTTC
TRBV7-9,NA,16,TRBD2,TRBJ2-1,CSSSLPPSGAIDEQFF,TGTTCCAGCAGCTTACCTCCTAGCGGGGCTATCGATGAGCAGTTCTTC
TRBV15,NA,15,NA,TRBJ2-7,CATSRGDIYSYEQYF,TGTGCCACCAGCAGGGGGGACATTTACTCCTACGAGCAGTACTTC
TRBV6-1,few,15,TRBD2,TRBJ2-1,CASSGMREPYNEQFF,TGTGCCAGCAGTGGAATGCGGGAGCCCTACAATGAGCAGTTCTTC